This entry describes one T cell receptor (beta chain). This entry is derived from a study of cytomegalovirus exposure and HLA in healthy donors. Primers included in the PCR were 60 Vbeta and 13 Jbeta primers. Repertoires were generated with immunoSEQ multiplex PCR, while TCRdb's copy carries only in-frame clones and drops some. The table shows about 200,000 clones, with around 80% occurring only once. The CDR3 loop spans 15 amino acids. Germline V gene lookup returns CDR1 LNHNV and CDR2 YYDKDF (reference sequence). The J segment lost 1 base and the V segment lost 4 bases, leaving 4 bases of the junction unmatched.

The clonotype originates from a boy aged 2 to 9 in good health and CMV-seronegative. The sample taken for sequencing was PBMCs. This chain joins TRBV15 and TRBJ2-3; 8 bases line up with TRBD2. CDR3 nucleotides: TGTGCCACCAGCAATCGAGCGGGGGGCACAGATACGCAGTATTTT. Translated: CATSNRAGGTDTQYF. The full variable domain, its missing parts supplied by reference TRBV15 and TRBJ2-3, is DAMVIQNPRYQVTQFGKPVTLSCSQTLNHNVMYWYQQKSSQAPKLLFHYYDKDFNNEADTPDNFQSRRPNTSFCFLDIRSPGLGDTAMYLCATSNRAGGTDTQYFGPGTRLTVL.